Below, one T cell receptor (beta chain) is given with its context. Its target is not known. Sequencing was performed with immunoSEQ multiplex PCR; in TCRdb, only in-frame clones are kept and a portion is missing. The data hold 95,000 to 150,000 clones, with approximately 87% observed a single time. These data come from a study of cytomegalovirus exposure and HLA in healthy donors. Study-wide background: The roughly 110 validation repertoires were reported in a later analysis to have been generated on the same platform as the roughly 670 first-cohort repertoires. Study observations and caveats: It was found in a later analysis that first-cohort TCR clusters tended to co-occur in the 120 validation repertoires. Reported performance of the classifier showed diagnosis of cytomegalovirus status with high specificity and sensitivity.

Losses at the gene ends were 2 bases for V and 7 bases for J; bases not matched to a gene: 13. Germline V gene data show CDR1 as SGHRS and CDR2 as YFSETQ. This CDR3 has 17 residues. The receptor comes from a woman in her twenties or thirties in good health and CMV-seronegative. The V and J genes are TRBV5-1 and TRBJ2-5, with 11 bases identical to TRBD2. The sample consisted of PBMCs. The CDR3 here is CASSLLVGTSGPRTQYF. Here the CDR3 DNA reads TGCGCCAGCAGCTTATTGGTTGGGACTAGCGGCCCGAGGACCCAGTACTTC. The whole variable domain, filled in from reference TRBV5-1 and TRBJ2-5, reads KAGVTQTPRYLIKTRGQQVTLSCSPISGHRSVSWYQQTPGQGLQFLFEYFSETQRNKGNFPGRFSGRQFSNSRSEMNVSTLELGDSALYLCASSLLVGTSGPRTQYFGPGTRLLVL.